This T cell receptor beta chain appears in the sequencing data of a study of control samples from healthy donors and cancer patients. The CDR3 loop spans 13 amino acids. Trimming removed 5 bases from V and 0 bases from J, with 8 bases in between. CDR1 and CDR2 from the germline V gene are SEHNR and FQNEAQ (reference sequence). TCRdb keeps only in-frame clones here, not all; method: immunoSEQ multiplex PCR. The sample lists roughly 100,000 clones; about 89% were seen once. Sequenced material: PBMCs. The genes are TRBV7-9 and TRBJ2-7; TRBD2 might be the D (6 bases). The receptor comes from a man between 60 and 75 years old with lung cancer. The CDR3, as DNA: TGTGCCAGCAGCCGCGGGGCCTCCTACGAGCAGTACTTC. This codes for CASSRGASYEQYF.